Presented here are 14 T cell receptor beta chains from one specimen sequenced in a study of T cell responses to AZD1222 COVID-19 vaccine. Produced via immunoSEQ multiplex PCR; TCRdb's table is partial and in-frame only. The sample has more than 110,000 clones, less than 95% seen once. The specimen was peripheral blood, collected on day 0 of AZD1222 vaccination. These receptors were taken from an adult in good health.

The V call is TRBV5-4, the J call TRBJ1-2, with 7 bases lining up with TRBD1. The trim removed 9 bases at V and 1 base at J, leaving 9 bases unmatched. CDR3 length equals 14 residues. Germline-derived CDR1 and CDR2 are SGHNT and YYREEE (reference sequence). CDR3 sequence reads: CATTRDRDNYGYTF. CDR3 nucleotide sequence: TGTGCCACCACGAGGGACAGAGATAACTATGGCTACACCTTC.

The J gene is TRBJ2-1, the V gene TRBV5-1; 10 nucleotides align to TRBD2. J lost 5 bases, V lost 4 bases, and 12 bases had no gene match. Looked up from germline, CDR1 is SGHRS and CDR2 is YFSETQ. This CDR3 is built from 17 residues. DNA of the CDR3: TGCGCCAGCAGCCCACTAATTAGGACTAGCGGAGACAATGAGCAGTTCTTC. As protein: CASSPLIRTSGDNEQFF.

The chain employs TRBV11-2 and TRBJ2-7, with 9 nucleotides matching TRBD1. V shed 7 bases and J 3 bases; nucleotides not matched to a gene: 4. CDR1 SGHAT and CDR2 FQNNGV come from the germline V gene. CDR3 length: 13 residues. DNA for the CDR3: TGTGCCAGCACCGGGACAGGGAACTACGAGCAGTACTTC. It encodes CASTGTGNYEQYF.

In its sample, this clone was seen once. The CDR3 DNA follows: TGTGCCAGCAGCCCCTCAGTCAGAGCGGTTCAGCCCCAGCATTTT. Translating gives CASSPSVRAVQPQHF. The gene calls are TRBV7-2 and TRBJ1-5; D gene unclear. CDR3 size: 15 residues. V shed 5 bases and J shed 6 bases, with 17 bases lying between them. Germline CDR1 reads SGHTA; CDR2 reads FQGNSA. Filled out from reference TRBV7-2 and TRBJ1-5, the complete variable domain reads GAGVSQSPSNKVTEKGKDVELRCDPISGHTALYWYRQSLGQGLEFLIYFQGNSAPDKSGLPSDRFSAERTGGSVSTLTIQRTQQEDSAVYLCASSPSVRAVQPQHFGDGTRLSIL.

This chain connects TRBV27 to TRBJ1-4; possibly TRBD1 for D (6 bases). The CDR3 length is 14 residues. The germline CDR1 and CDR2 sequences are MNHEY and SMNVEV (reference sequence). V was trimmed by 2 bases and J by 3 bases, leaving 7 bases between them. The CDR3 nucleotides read TGTGCCAGCAGTTTAGGGGGCGCTAATGAAAAACTGTTTTTT. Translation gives CASSLGGANEKLFF.

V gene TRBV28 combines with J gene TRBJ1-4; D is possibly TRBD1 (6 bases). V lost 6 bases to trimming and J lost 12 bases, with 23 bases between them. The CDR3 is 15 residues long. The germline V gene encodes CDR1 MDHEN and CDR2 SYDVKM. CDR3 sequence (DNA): TGTGCCAGCAGGACACTCGGACAGATCCAACGTGAACTGTTTTTT. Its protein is CASRTLGQIQRELFF.

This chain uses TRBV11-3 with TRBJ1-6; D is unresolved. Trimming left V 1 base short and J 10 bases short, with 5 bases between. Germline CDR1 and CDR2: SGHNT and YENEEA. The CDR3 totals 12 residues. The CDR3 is CASSLADSPLHF. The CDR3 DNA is TGTGCCAGCAGCTTAGCAGACTCACCCCTCCACTTT.

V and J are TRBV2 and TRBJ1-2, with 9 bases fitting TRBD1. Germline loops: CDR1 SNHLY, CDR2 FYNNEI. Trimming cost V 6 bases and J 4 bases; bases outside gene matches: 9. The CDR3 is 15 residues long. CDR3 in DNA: TGTGCCAGCAGCCGACAGGGGGACGCTCGCTATGGCTACACCTTC. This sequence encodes CASSRQGDARYGYTF.

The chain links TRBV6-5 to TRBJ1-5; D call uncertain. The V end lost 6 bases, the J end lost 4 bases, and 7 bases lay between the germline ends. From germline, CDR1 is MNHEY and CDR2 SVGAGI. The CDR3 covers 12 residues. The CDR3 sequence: CASRTTNQPQHF. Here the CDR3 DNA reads TGTGCCAGCAGAACGACGAATCAGCCCCAGCATTTT.

In nucleotides, the CDR3 is TGTGCCAGCAGTACGGGACAGGGGGCCACAGATACGCAGTATTTT. Protein product: CASSTGQGATDTQYF. The chain is built from TRBV28 and TRBJ2-3; 12 positions agree with TRBD1. The V gene's germline CDR1 is MDHEN and CDR2 SYDVKM. The CDR3 has 15 residues. With 5 bases clipped from V and 2 bases from J, the junction kept 2 bases outside the gene matches.

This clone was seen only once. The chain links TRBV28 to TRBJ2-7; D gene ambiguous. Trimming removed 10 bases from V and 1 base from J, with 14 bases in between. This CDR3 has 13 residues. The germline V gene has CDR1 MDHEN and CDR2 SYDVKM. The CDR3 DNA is TGTGCCAACCGTGCCGGGCCATCCTACGAGCAGTACTTC. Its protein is CANRAGPSYEQYF.

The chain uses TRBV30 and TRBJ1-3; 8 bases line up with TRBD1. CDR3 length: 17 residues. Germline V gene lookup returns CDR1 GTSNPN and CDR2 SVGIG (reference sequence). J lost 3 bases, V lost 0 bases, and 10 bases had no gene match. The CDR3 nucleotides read TGTGCCTGGAGTGTATCGAGGTCAGGGGGCGGTGGAAACACCATATATTTT. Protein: CAWSVSRSGGGGNTIYF. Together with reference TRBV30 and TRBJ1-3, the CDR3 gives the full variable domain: SQTIHQWPATLVQPVGSPLSLECTVEGTSNPNLYWYRQAAGRGLQLLFYSVGIGQISSEVPQNLSASRPQDRQFILSSKKLLLSDSGFYLCAWSVSRSGGGGNTIYFGEGSWLTVV.

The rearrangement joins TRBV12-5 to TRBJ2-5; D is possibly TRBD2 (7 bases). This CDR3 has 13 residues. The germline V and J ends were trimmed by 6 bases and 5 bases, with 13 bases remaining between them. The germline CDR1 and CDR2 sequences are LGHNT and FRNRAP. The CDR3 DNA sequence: TGTGCTAGTGGCCCCGGGGGGCGCGAGACCCAGTACTTC. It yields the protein CASGPGGRETQYF.

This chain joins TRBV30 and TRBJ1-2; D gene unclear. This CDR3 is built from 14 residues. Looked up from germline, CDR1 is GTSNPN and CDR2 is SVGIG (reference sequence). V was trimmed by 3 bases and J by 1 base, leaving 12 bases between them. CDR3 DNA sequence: TGTGCCTGGAGCGGGCAGGAGAATAACTATGGCTACACCTTC. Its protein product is CAWSGQENNYGYTF.